This entry is about one T cell receptor beta chain. The sample contains more than one DNA sequence encoding this CDR3. The data derive from a study of blood T cell repertoires in COVID-19. Study as a whole: Samples representing acute and convalescent COVID-19 were sourced from the United States, Italy and Spain. From T cells, B-cell-depleted T cells, or PBMCs came the material, which was cDNA or gDNA.

Authors' methods: Quantification of nucleated cells was approximated via reference gene primer amplification. The method was immunoSEQ multiplex PCR; TCRdb's version includes in-frame clones alone and lacks a portion of them. The V and J calls and clone size come from that table; D and trimming were worked out from the DNA. The data show approximately 89,000 clones, over 60% seen once. The ends were cut back, 0 bases at V and 1 base at J, with 5 bases in the middle. Per the germline V gene, CDR1 is SGHRS and CDR2 is YFSETQ. CDR3 length: 14 amino acids. The sequencing input was peripheral blood. The clonotype originates from a human donor in a cohort sampled during active COVID-19. The chain combines TRBV5-1 with TRBJ2-1; D gene ambiguous. The CDR3 coding sequence is TGCGCCAGCAGCTTGGGTCAGTCCTACAATGAGCAGTTCTTC. It is translated as CASSLGQSYNEQFF.